Below, 15 T cell receptor beta chains from the same sample are listed, as sequenced in a study of blood T cells in healthy people across ages. A second PCR of roughly 7 to 11 cycles used a sample-barcoded 5' primer and a J-beta primer mix. TCRdb called the 5' RACE reads again in MiXCR, with one record for every CDR3 protein. The table shows about 640,000 distinct CDR3 sequences, with roughly two fifths occurring only once. Specimen: blood. The receptors derive from a man aged 80 or over in good health.

The sample holds a few counts of this clonotype. The V gene is TRBV11-2, the J gene TRBJ2-5; 8 bases align to TRBD2. The V gene end was trimmed by 5 bases and the J gene end by 11 bases; junction bases not matched to a gene: 16. The germline CDR1 and CDR2 sequences are SGHAT and FQNNGV. The CDR3 contains 15 residues. The chain's CDR3 is CASSPSGTRSDEQYF. In nucleotides, the CDR3 is TGTGCCAGCAGCCCGTCCGGGACTAGATCGGATGAGCAGTACTTC. The complete variable domain, with remaining parts taken from reference TRBV11-2 and TRBJ2-5, reads EAGVAQSPRYKIIEKRQSVAFWCNPISGHATLYWYQQILGQGPKLLIQFQNNGVVDDSQLPKDRFSAERLKGVDSTLKIQPAKLEDSAVYLCASSPSGTRSDEQYFGPGTRLLVL.

This clonotype has a handful of counts. The chain is built from TRBV25-1 and TRBJ2-6; tentative D call: TRBD1 (8 bases). This CDR3 contains 18 residues. Per germline, CDR1 MGHDK and CDR2 SYGVNS. V lost 5 bases to trimming and J lost 2 bases, with 19 bases between them. The CDR3: CASSKGQGGSPGANVLTF. CDR3 bases: TGTGCCAGCAGTAAAGGACAGGGAGGGAGCCCTGGGGCCAACGTCCTGACTTTC.

As for this clonotype: Possible read error: a much larger clone is one base away. The chain joins TRBV5-1 to TRBJ2-3, with TRBD1 as a possible D gene (6 bases). Germline CDR1 and CDR2: SGHRS and YFSETQ. The CDR3 has 14 amino acids. The ends were cut back, 2 bases at V and 2 bases at J, with 9 bases in the middle. The DNA for the CDR3 is TGCGCCAGCAGCTTCGGACAGATCACAGATACGCAGTATTTT. As protein: CASSFGQITDTQYF.

A few counts support this clonotype. This chain joins TRBV7-8 and TRBJ2-7; TRBD1 might be the D (6 bases). The V gene lost 8 bases and the J gene lost 0 bases, with 11 bases spanning the gap. Looked up from germline, CDR1 is SGHVS and CDR2 is FQNEAQ. CDR3 length: 13 residues. CDR3 region: CASQRQVSYEQYF. The DNA of the CDR3 is TGTGCCAGCCAGAGACAGGTCTCCTACGAGCAGTACTTC.

This clonotype was picked up a small number of times. The gene calls are TRBV6-6 and TRBJ1-2; the D gene is possibly TRBD1 (5 bases). CDR1 is MNHNY, CDR2 SVGAGI, per germline (reference sequence). V shed 2 bases and J shed 8 bases, with 12 bases lying between them. The CDR3 has 13 residues. In nucleotides, the CDR3 is TGTGCCAGCAGTTACAGGGGAGATAAAGGCTACACCTTC. It specifies CASSYRGDKGYTF.

This clonotype showed up just once. This sequence joins TRBV20-1 and TRBJ2-5; TRBD2 matches 8 bases. CDR3 size: 16 residues. CDR1 is DFQATT, CDR2 SNEGSKA, per germline (reference sequence). V was pared by 1 base and J by 11 bases, with 18 bases of the junction left unmatched. Written as DNA, the CDR3 is TGCAGTGCTAGAGGCAGGGGAGCGGGAGTGGGGAATGAGCAGTACTTC. Translating gives CSARGRGAGVGNEQYF.

This clonotype came up many times. The chain couples TRBV29-1 to TRBJ2-5; 9 bases are shared with TRBD2. This CDR3 has 16 residues. Looked up from germline, CDR1 is SQVTM and CDR2 is ANQGSEA. Germline trimming cut 0 bases from V and 2 bases from J; bases unmatched to any gene: 7. The CDR3 DNA reads TGCAGCGTTGAAGACCCGACTAGCGGTATACAAGAGACCCAGTACTTC. This translates into CSVEDPTSGIQETQYF. Based on the CDR3 plus reference TRBV29-1 and TRBJ2-5, the full variable domain is SAVISQKPSRDICQRGTSLTIQCQVDSQVTMMFWYRQQPGQSLTLIATANQGSEATYESGFVIDKFPISRPNLTFSTLTVSNMSPEDSSIYLCSVEDPTSGIQETQYFGPGTRLLVL.

The gene calls are TRBV7-9 and TRBJ2-3; D remains unclear. This CDR3 is 14 amino acids long. The V end was cut by 1 base, the J end by 0 bases, with 5 bases between. Per germline, CDR1 SEHNR and CDR2 FQNEAQ (reference sequence). The CDR3 coding sequence is TGTGCCAGCAGCTTAGAAATCAGCACAGATACGCAGTATTTT. Residues: CASSLEISTDTQYF.

The chain carries TRBV10-3 and TRBJ2-2; 11 positions match TRBD1. The V gene's germline CDR1 is ENHRY and CDR2 SYGVKD. Trimming removed 7 bases from V and 7 bases from J; junction bases left unmatched: 5. The length of the CDR3 is 14 residues. The CDR3 reads CAIKGTGGNGELFF. CDR3 sequence (DNA): TGTGCCATCAAGGGGACAGGGGGTAACGGGGAGCTGTTTTTT.

The chain's CDR3 is CASSAMTRTQETQYF. CDR3 DNA: TGTGCCAGCAGTGCGATGACACGAACCCAGGAGACCCAGTACTTC. V usage is TRBV6-1 and J usage is TRBJ2-5; D gene unclear. Trimming left V 4 bases short and J 5 bases short, with 17 bases between. CDR3 length: 15 residues. CDR1 is MNHNS and CDR2 is SASEGT in the germline V gene.

V gene TRBV5-5 combines with J gene TRBJ1-2, with D maybe TRBD1 (5 bases). This CDR3 has 15 residues. Germline CDR1 and CDR2: SGHKS and YYEKEE (reference sequence). V lost 5 bases to trimming and J lost 0 bases, with 14 bases between them. The CDR3 is CASRHTGNSNYGYTF. The CDR3 DNA is TGTGCCAGCAGGCACACAGGAAATTCTAACTATGGCTACACCTTC.

In the case of this clonotype: This clone may be a read error of a much larger clone one base away. This sequence joins TRBV29-1 and TRBJ2-7, with 10 bases matching TRBD1. The germline V gene encodes CDR1 SQVTM and CDR2 ANQGSEA. J was trimmed by 9 bases and V by 6 bases; bases with no gene match: 11. The CDR3 contains 13 residues. CDR3 DNA sequence: TGCAGCGTATCCGGGACAGGGGTAAACGGGCAGTACTTC. It specifies CSVSGTGVNGQYF.

About this clonotype: A much larger clone lies one base from this, so it may be a read error. This rearrangement joins TRBV7-2 to TRBJ2-7, with D unresolved. Germline CDR1 and CDR2: SGHTA and FQGNSA. CDR3 size: 13 residues. V was pared by 1 base and J by 3 bases, with 7 bases between. Here the CDR3 DNA reads TGTGCCAGCAGCTTAGGCAGCGTCTACGAGCAGTACTTC. It yields the protein CASSLGSVYEQYF.

The table lists this clonotype with many counts. V is TRBV7-8 and J is TRBJ2-7, with 7 bases identical to TRBD1. Germline V gene sequence: CDR1 SGHVS, CDR2 FQNEAQ. The V gene end was trimmed by 5 bases and the J gene end by 3 bases; junction bases not matched to a gene: 7. This CDR3 is built from 14 residues. The DNA of the CDR3 is TGTGCCAGCAGCCCTCGGGACAGTTACTACGAGCAGTACTTC. Translating it yields CASSPRDSYYEQYF.

The chain carries TRBV20-1 and TRBJ2-1, with 8 bases matching TRBD2. The CDR3 runs to 13 residues. V lost 8 bases, J lost 6 bases, and 9 bases stayed unmatched. Germline CDR1 DFQATT, CDR2 SNEGSKA (reference sequence). CDR3 coding DNA: TGCAGTACACTGCGGGGGGCCGTCAATGAGCAGTTCTTC. This translates into CSTLRGAVNEQFF.